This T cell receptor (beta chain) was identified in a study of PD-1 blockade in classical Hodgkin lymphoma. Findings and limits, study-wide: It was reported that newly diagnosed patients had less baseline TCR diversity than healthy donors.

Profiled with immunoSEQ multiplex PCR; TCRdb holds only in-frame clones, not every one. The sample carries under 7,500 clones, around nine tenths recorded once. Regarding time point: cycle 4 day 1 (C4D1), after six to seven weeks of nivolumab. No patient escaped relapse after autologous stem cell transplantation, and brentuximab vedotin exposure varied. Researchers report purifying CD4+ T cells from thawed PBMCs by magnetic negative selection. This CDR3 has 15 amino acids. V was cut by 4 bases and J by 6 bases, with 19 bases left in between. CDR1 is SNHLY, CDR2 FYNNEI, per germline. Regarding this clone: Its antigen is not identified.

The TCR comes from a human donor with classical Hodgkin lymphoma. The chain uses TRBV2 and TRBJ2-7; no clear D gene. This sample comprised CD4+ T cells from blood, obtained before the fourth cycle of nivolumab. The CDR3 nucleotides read TGTGCCAGCAGTGCTCGGCGAGCGCCTGTCGGCGAGCAGTACTTC. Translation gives CASSARRAPVGEQYF. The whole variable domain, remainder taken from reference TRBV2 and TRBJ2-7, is EPEVTQTPSHQVTQMGQEVILRCVPISNHLYFYWYRQILGQKVEFLVSFYNNEISEKSEIFDDQFSVERPDGSNFTLKIRSTKLEDSAMYFCASSARRAPVGEQYFGPGTRLTVT.